This is a list of T cell receptor beta chains from one sample in a study of T cells after yellow fever vaccination. From the 5' RACE reads, TCRdb called clonotypes with MiXCR, one entry per CDR3 protein. Among hundreds of thousands of distinct CDR3 sequences listed, over 4.5% were seen once. The material sequenced was CD4+ T cells sorted from PBMCs, taken on the day of the yellow fever booster vaccination. These receptors all come from a man younger than 30 who received the YFV17D yellow fever vaccine. Each CDR3 is given with its conserved first and last residue. The D gene is left open where the match is weak. Some rows have no size entry. The others give once, few or many, or a class for an expanded clone.

TRBV7-7	few	TRBJ2-2	TRBD1	TGTGCCAGCAGCTTAGCCGGACAGGAGCCCACCGGGGAGCTGTTTTTT	CASSLAGQEPTGELFF
TRBV10-2	few	TRBJ2-5	NA	TGCGCCAGCAGCCCTGGCGTCCCTGCGACCCAGTACTTC	CASSPGVPATQYF
TRBV7-9	many	TRBJ1-3	NA	TGTGCCAGCAGCCCTGGACGGGCGCTCTCTGGAAACACCATATATTTT	CASSPGRALSGNTIYF
TRBV6-1	NA	TRBJ2-3	NA	TGTGCCAGCAGTGGACGAGGGCTGAGCACAGATACGCAGTATTTT	CASSGRGLSTDTQYF
TRBV5-6	many	TRBJ2-5	TRBD1	TGTGCCAGCATCTACGGGGACAGTGATTTCCGGGCCCAGTACTTC	CASIYGDSDFRAQYF
TRBV5-1	NA	TRBJ2-3	TRBD1	TGCGCCAGCAGCGCCGGGACAGAATGGTTCACAGATACGCAGTATTTT	CASSAGTEWFTDTQYF
TRBV4-1	NA	TRBJ1-2	NA	TGCGCCAGCAGCCAACCGCTCGGACCGCCGGCCTATGGCTACACCTTC	CASSQPLGPPAYGYTF
TRBV20-1	NA	TRBJ1-1	TRBD1	TGCAGTGCTAGAGATTCACAGGGGTGGAACACTGAAGCTTTCTTT	CSARDSQGWNTEAFF
TRBV14	NA	TRBJ2-1	NA	TGTGCCAGCAGCCAAGTAAACAGGCCGATTAACAATGAGCAGTTCTTC	CASSQVNRPINNEQFF
TRBV5-6	many	TRBJ2-7	NA	TGTGCCAGCAGCTTGCCCGGACAGAGCTCCTACGAGCAGTACTTC	CASSLPGQSSYEQYF
TRBV2	many	TRBJ1-2	NA	TGTGCCAGCAGTGAAATTAGCGGCGCGGGCTACACCTTC	CASSEISGAGYTF
TRBV5-1	NA	TRBJ1-2	NA	TGCGCCAGCAGCTTGGACGGCAGCAATAACTATGGCTACACCTTC	CASSLDGSNNYGYTF
TRBV28	many	TRBJ2-5	NA	TGTGCCAGCAGTTCCGGGGTCTATGAGACCCAGTACTTC	CASSSGVYETQYF
TRBV25-1	NA	TRBJ1-4	NA	TGTGCCAGCAGTGAATCCGGGTCGGGAACGAAAAGGGAAAAACTGTTTTTT	CASSESGSGTKREKLFF
TRBV12-3/TRBV12-4	few	TRBJ1-2	TRBD1	TGTGCCAGCGGGGGACAGGGGGGTTACTATGGCTACACCTTC	CASGGQGGYYGYTF
TRBV12-3/TRBV12-4	few	TRBJ2-7	NA	TGTGCCAGCAGTCCCGACACCTACGAGCAGTACTTC	CASSPDTYEQYF
TRBV4-2	many	TRBJ1-1	NA	TGTGCCAGCTCCCCGCCGGGGGCAGGGGACACTGAAGCTTTCTTT	CASSPPGAGDTEAFF
TRBV12-5	many	TRBJ1-2	NA	TGTGCTAGTGGTTTGGCCCCCCGTTACTATGGCTACACCTTC	CASGLAPRYYGYTF
TRBV18	few	TRBJ2-5	NA	TGTGCCAGCTCAGGGCTGAACCAAGAGACCCAGTACTTC	CASSGLNQETQYF
TRBV2	NA	TRBJ1-1	TRBD1	TGTGCCAGCAGTGGGGACAGTAACACTGAAGCTTTCTTT	CASSGDSNTEAFF
TRBV12-3/TRBV12-4	many	TRBJ2-7	NA	TGTGCCAGCAGACGCCGTTGGGGAACCTACGAGCAGTACTTC	CASRRRWGTYEQYF
TRBV6-1	many	TRBJ2-5	TRBD1	TGTGCCAGCAGTTTAAATCAGGGGGACCAAGAGACCCAGTACTTC	CASSLNQGDQETQYF
TRBV29-1	NA	TRBJ1-1	NA	TGCAGCGTTAGGAGCACTGAAGCTTTCTTT	CSVRSTEAFF
TRBV7-9	many	TRBJ2-1	TRBD2	TGTGCCAGCAGGCTAGCGGGGGGCCTTCACAATGAGCAGTTCTTC	CASRLAGGLHNEQFF
TRBV2	few	TRBJ2-3	NA	TGTGCCAGCAGTCGAGAAGGGGAAGATACGCAGTATTTT	CASSREGEDTQYF
TRBV30	many	TRBJ2-6	NA	TGTGCCTGGAGTGTTGGCAGCTCTGGGGCCAACGTCCTGACTTTC	CAWSVGSSGANVLTF
TRBV9	many	TRBJ2-1	TRBD2	TGTGCCAGCAGCTTCTCAGGGAGCGCGGGGGAATACAATGAGCAGTTCTTC	CASSFSGSAGEYNEQFF
TRBV4-3	few	TRBJ2-3	NA	TGCGCCAGCAGCCAAGAAGAACAGGGCACAGATACGCAGTATTTT	CASSQEEQGTDTQYF
TRBV7-2	many	TRBJ2-3	NA	TGTGCCAGCAGCTTATGGGCAGGGAACACAGATACGCAGTATTTT	CASSLWAGNTDTQYF
TRBV18	NA	TRBJ2-7	TRBD1	TGTGCCAGCTCACCATCCGGGACAGGGGTCAACGAGCAGTACTTC	CASSPSGTGVNEQYF
TRBV14	many	TRBJ2-5	TRBD1	TGTGCCAGCAGCTACGGGACAGGGCGGCAAGAGACCCAGTACTTC	CASSYGTGRQETQYF
TRBV20-1	NA	TRBJ1-6	NA	TGCAGTGCACGGTGGGGGAATTCACCCCTCCACTTT	CSARWGNSPLHF
TRBV6-2/TRBV6-3	NA	TRBJ2-1	NA	TGTGCCGGGGGGGCGCGGGTCAATGAGCAGTTCTTC	CAGGARVNEQFF
TRBV20-1	few	TRBJ2-1	TRBD2	TGCAGTGCTAGAGATCGGGGTACCGGGACTAGCGGGGGGTCACAGTTCTTC	CSARDRGTGTSGGSQFF
TRBV10-3	few	TRBJ1-5	NA	TGTGCCATCGCAAGGGGAGGGGTGGATCAGCCCCAGCATTTT	CAIARGGVDQPQHF
TRBV19	few	TRBJ1-3	NA	TGTGCCAGTAGTACTCGAAACACCATATATTTT	CASSTRNTIYF
TRBV7-2	NA	TRBJ2-7	TRBD2	TGTGCCAGCAGCTCCGGGGGGTGGCGATCCTACGAGCAGTACTTC	CASSSGGWRSYEQYF
TRBV7-2	many	TRBJ2-1	NA	TGTGCCAGCAGCTTAGAGGGGGGGCCCTACAATGAGCAGTTCTTC	CASSLEGGPYNEQFF
TRBV5-5	many	TRBJ1-2	NA	TGTGCCAGCAGCTTCCGTGGAGGGGCGAACTATGGCTACACCTTC	CASSFRGGANYGYTF
TRBV5-1	NA	TRBJ1-4	NA	TGCGCCAGCAGCTTGGATCGGGGTGTGGAACTGTTTTTT	CASSLDRGVELFF
TRBV9	few	TRBJ2-4	NA	TGTGCCAGCAGCGTAGACCCCAACCCGAGGACCAAAAACATTCAGTACTTC	CASSVDPNPRTKNIQYF
TRBV9	many	TRBJ1-1	NA	TGTGCCAGCAGCGTAGCTCGAGTGGCAGAGGGGTCCATGAACACTGAAGCTTTCTTT	CASSVARVAEGSMNTEAFF
TRBV2	few	TRBJ1-2	NA	TGTGCCAGCAGTGAGGAGGTCGCCTATGGCTACACCTTC	CASSEEVAYGYTF
TRBV29-1	many	TRBJ1-1	NA	TGCAGCGTTGGGCCAGGGTGGGGGATGAACACTGAAGCTTTCTTT	CSVGPGWGMNTEAFF
TRBV24-1	few	TRBJ2-1	TRBD2	TGTGCCACCAGTGACCCAAGCGGGGGAACCTACAATGAGCAGTTCTTC	CATSDPSGGTYNEQFF
TRBV11-2	NA	TRBJ1-2	NA	TGTGCCAGCAGCTTAAACTTGGGGGGCTACACCTTC	CASSLNLGGYTF
TRBV24-1	NA	TRBJ1-4	TRBD1	TGTGCCACCAGTGACCCGGGACAGGGATACGAAAAACTGTTTTTT	CATSDPGQGYEKLFF
TRBV5-1	few	TRBJ2-3	NA	TGCGCCAGCAGCATAGGACAGGGAGGGACAGATACGCAGTATTTT	CASSIGQGGTDTQYF
TRBV7-2	many	TRBJ1-1	NA	TGTGCCAGCAGCTTTTACGGAGGTACTGAAGCTTTCTTT	CASSFYGGTEAFF
TRBV3-1	few	TRBJ1-2	NA	TGTGCCAGCAGCCAACAAAGCAGGGGTTGGGGCTATGGCTACACCTTC	CASSQQSRGWGYGYTF
TRBV29-1	few	TRBJ2-4	TRBD2	TGCAGCGTTGGGACTAGCGGGGGGCTAGCCAAAAACATTCAGTACTTC	CSVGTSGGLAKNIQYF
TRBV19	few	TRBJ1-4	NA	TGTGCCAGTAGTATACAGGGAGCAACTAATGAAAAACTGTTTTTT	CASSIQGATNEKLFF
TRBV18	NA	TRBJ1-1	TRBD1	TGTGCCAGCTCACCGGGACAGGGATTGAACACTGAAGCTTTCTTT	CASSPGQGLNTEAFF
TRBV7-2	NA	TRBJ2-5	NA	TGTGCCAGCAGCTTATCAGCGACGGTCCAAGAGACCCAGTACTTC	CASSLSATVQETQYF
TRBV7-9	once	TRBJ1-2	TRBD1	TGTGCCAGCAGCTCATACCTCGGGACAGATGGCTACACCTTC	CASSSYLGTDGYTF
TRBV18	NA	TRBJ2-2	NA	TGTGCCAGCTCACAGGGACAGAACACCGGGGAGCTGTTTTTT	CASSQGQNTGELFF